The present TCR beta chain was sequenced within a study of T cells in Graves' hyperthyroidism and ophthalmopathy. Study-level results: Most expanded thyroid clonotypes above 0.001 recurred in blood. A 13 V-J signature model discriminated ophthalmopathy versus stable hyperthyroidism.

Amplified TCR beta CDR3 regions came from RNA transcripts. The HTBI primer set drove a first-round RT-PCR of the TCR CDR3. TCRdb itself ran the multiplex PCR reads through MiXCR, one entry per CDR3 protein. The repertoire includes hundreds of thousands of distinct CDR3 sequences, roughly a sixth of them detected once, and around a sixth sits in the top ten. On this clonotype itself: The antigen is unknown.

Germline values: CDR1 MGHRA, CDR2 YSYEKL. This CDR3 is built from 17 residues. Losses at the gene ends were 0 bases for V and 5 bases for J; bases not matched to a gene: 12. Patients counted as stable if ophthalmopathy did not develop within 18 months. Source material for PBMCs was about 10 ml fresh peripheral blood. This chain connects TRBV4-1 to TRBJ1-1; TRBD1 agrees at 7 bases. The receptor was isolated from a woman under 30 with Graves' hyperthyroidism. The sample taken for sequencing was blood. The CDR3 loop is CASSQDQGTGVDTEAFF. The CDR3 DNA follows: TGCGCCAGCAGCCAAGATCAGGGTACAGGGGTGGATACTGAAGCTTTCTTT.